This T cell receptor (beta chain) was obtained from a study of regulatory T cells in long-lasting Graves disease. Broader study findings: Persistent Graves' patients showed less TCR diversity than newly diagnosed patients showed.

V lost 3 bases, J lost 7 bases, and 6 bases stayed unmatched. CDR1 and CDR2 from the germline V gene are LNHDA and SQIVND (reference sequence). CDR3 size: 14 residues. This clonotype was seen a few times. The antigen is not known. Libraries of TCR beta came from iRepertoire HTBI primers plus Arm-PCR of CDR3 regions. TCRdb itself ran the multiplex PCR reads through MiXCR, one entry per CDR3 protein. The sample has just over 600,000 distinct CDR3 sequences, roughly 16% seen once. Time point specified: newly diagnosed GD, antithyroid drugs for less than 3 months. Isolated PBMC RNA provided the starting material for the TCR library. This sample was also put to use in a study of T cells in Graves' hyperthyroidism and ophthalmopathy. According to that study: With the HTBI primer set, the TCR CDR3 went through a first round of RT-PCR.

The sequence was collected from a young woman with Graves disease. The sample was peripheral blood mononuclear cells (PBMCs), taken at new diagnosis, from a patient treated with antithyroid drugs. The V call is TRBV19, the J call TRBJ1-1; 9 bases line up with TRBD1. The CDR3 sequence: CASSIGTGRHEAFF. In nucleotides, the CDR3 is TGTGCCAGTAGTATTGGGACAGGGCGGCATGAAGCTTTCTTT.